Listed below are T cell receptor beta chains from one sample, sequenced in a study of blood T cell repertoires in COVID-19. Clones were read by immunoSEQ multiplex PCR, and TCRdb kept only the in-frame ones, dropping some. Among over 100,000 clones, around 87% were seen once, and the ten largest hold roughly 15%. Sequencing input: peripheral blood. These TCRs come from a middle-aged man with acute or convalescent COVID-19. Both conserved end residues are part of each CDR3. D genes are given only for firm matches. Clone size appears in some rows only: once, few, many, or a class for an expanded clone.

V	size	J	D	DNA	CDR3
TRBV6-5	.	TRBJ2-7	.	TGTGCCAGCACTGCCTCCTTGCGGTCCTACGAGCAGTACTTC	CASTASLRSYEQYF
TRBV6-5	.	TRBJ1-6	TRBD1	TGTGCCAGCAGGAAGCCGGGACAGGGTAATTCACCCCTCCACTTT	CASRKPGQGNSPLHF
TRBV5-4	.	TRBJ1-4	.	TGTGCCAGCAGCTTGGCCCCGAGTGAAAAACTGTTTTTT	CASSLAPSEKLFF
TRBV6-1	.	TRBJ2-7	TRBD1	TGTGCCAGCTCCGTAGGACAGGGTAGTCACGAGCAGTACTTC	CASSVGQGSHEQYF
TRBV6-4	.	TRBJ2-5	TRBD2	TGTGCCAGCAGTGCCGCGGGGCTAGCGGGAGAGACCCAGTACTTC	CASSAAGLAGETQYF
TRBV2	.	TRBJ2-1	TRBD2	TGTGCCAGCAGTCGGACTAGCGGGATGGGTAATGAGCAGTTCTTC	CASSRTSGMGNEQFF
TRBV5-1	.	TRBJ2-6	.	TGCGCCAGCAGCTTATTAAACTCTGGGGCCAACGTCCTGACTTTC	CASSLLNSGANVLTF
TRBV2	.	TRBJ2-5	.	TGTGCCAGCGTTGGGGAGGTCGGGGAGACCCAGTACTTC	CASVGEVGETQYF
TRBV6-6	.	TRBJ2-7	.	TGTGCCAGCAGTTACTCGAACAGGGGGGGCGAGCAGTACTTC	CASSYSNRGGEQYF
TRBV24-1	.	TRBJ2-1	.	TGTGCCACCAGTGATTTGCGCCTAGCGAAGCAGTTCTTC	CATSDLRLAKQFF
TRBV7-8	many	TRBJ1-2	TRBD1	TGTGCCAGCAGCTCCCGACAGGGGCCTAACTATGGCTACACCTTC	CASSSRQGPNYGYTF
TRBV2	.	TRBJ1-6	.	TGTGCCAGCAGTTTTTCAGGGGATAATTCACCCCTCCACTTT	CASSFSGDNSPLHF
TRBV6-5	.	TRBJ2-5	TRBD2	TGTGCCAGCAGCCCCGGGACTAGCGGACAAGAGACCCAGTACTTC	CASSPGTSGQETQYF
TRBV4-1	.	TRBJ1-6	.	TGCGCCAGCAGCCAAGCATTGGGCAGGGCGCATTCACCCCTCCACTTT	CASSQALGRAHSPLHF
TRBV7-9	.	TRBJ2-7	TRBD1	TGTGCCAGCAGCTTCGGGACAGGGGGCTACGAGCAGTACTTC	CASSFGTGGYEQYF
TRBV5-1	.	TRBJ1-1	.	TGCGCCAGCAGCCTCCTATTAGGGGCGGTGAACACTGAAGCTTTCTTT	CASSLLLGAVNTEAFF
TRBV28	few	TRBJ1-4	.	TGTGCCAGCAGTTTGGGGGGTTGGGGTGAAAAACTGTTTTTT	CASSLGGWGEKLFF
TRBV6-5	.	TRBJ2-7	.	TGTGCCAGCAGTTCCTTCGGATATAGCGAGAACTCGTACTTC	CASSSFGYSENSYF
TRBV7-9	.	TRBJ2-1	TRBD2	TGTGCCAGCAGCTTAGAAGCGGGGAGTGAGCAGTTCTTC	CASSLEAGSEQFF
TRBV7-2	.	TRBJ2-2	.	TGTGCCAGCAGCACACAGGGCTTCGGGGAGCTGTTTTTT	CASSTQGFGELFF
TRBV5-1	.	TRBJ2-7	.	TGCGCCAGCAGCTTGGGAGGCTTCTACGAGCAGTACTTC	CASSLGGFYEQYF
TRBV24-1	.	TRBJ2-1	TRBD2	TGTGCCACCAGTCCGACTAGCGGGACAAATTCTTGGGGTTGGTTCTTC	CATSPTSGTNSWGWFF
TRBV28	.	TRBJ1-6	TRBD1	TGTGCCAGCAGTTTGGGACAGGGCCTAGGCCCTCCCATGTCACCCCTCCACTTT	CASSLGQGLGPPMSPLHF
TRBV6-1	.	TRBJ1-6	TRBD1	TGTGCCAGCAGTGAAGCGAGCCTGACAGGGGTTTCACCCCTCCACTTT	CASSEASLTGVSPLHF